This T cell receptor (beta chain) appears in the sequencing data of a study of blood T cells in healthy people across ages. A second PCR, run for about 6 to 11 cycles, used a sample-barcoded 5' primer plus a J-beta primer mix. TCRdb reprocessed the 5' RACE reads with MiXCR, giving one entry per CDR3 protein. The table lists 660,000 or so distinct CDR3 sequences, approximately 59% of them singletons, with approximately 37% in the top ten. Unmatched junction bases numbered 2, after V lost 6 bases and J lost 9 bases. The CDR3 has 11 residues. In germline, CDR1 is SNHLY, CDR2 FYNNEI. Input material: blood. The receptor was isolated from a man aged 60 to 75 in good health. V is TRBV2 and J is TRBJ1-2; the match to TRBD1 covers 9 bases. The CDR3 DNA reads TGTGCCAGCAGGGGACAGGGAAGCTACACCTTC. Protein sequence: CASRGQGSYTF.